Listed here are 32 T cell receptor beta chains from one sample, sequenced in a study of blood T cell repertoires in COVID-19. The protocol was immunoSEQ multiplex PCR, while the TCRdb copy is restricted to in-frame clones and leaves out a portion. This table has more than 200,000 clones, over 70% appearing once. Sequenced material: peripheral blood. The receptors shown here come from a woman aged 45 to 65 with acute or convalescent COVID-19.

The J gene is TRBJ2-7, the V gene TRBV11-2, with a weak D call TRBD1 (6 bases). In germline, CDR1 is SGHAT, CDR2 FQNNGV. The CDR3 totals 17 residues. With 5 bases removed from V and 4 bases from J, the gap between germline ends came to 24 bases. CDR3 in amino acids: CASSPLGTSKGDYEQYF. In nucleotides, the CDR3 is TGTGCCAGCAGCCCACTCGGGACGAGTAAGGGGGATTACGAGCAGTACTTC. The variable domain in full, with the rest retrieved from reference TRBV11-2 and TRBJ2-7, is EAGVAQSPRYKIIEKRQSVAFWCNPISGHATLYWYQQILGQGPKLLIQFQNNGVVDDSQLPKDRFSAERLKGVDSTLKIQPAKLEDSAVYLCASSPLGTSKGDYEQYFGPGTRLTVT.

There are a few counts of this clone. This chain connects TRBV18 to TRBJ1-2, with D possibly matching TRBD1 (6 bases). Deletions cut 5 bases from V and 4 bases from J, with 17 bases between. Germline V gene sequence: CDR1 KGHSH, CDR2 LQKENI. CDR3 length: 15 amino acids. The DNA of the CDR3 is TGTGCCAGCTCATACTCGGTTGACAGGAGCTATGGCTACACCTTC. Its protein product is CASSYSVDRSYGYTF.

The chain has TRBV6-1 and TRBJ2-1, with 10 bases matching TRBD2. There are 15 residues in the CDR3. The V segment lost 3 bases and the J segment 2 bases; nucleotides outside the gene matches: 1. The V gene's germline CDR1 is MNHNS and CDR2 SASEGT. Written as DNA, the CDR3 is TGTGCCAGCAGTGATGGACTAGCGGCCTACAATGAGCAGTTCTTC. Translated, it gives CASSDGLAAYNEQFF.

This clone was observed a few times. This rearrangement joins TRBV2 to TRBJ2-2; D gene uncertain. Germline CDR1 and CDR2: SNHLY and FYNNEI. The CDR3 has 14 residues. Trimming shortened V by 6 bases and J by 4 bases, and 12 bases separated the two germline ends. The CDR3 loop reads CASRGYLSTGELFF. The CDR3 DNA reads TGTGCCAGCAGGGGCTACTTAAGCACCGGGGAGCTGTTTTTT.

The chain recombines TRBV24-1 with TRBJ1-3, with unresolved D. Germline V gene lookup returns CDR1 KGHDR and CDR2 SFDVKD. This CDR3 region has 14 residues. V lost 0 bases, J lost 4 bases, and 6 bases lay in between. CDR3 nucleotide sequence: TGTGCCACCAGTGATTTGAGCTGGGGAAACACCATATATTTT. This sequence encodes CATSDLSWGNTIYF.

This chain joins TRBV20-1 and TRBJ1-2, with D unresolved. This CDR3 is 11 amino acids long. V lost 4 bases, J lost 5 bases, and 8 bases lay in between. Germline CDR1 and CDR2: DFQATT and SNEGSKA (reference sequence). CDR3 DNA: TGCAGTGCTACCACGGGGTATGGCTACACCTTC. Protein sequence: CSATTGYGYTF.

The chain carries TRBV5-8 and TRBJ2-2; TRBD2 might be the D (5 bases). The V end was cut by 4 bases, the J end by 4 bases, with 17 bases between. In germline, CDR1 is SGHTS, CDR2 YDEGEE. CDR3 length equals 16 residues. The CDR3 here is CASSAFERAGTGELFF. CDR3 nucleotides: TGTGCCAGCAGCGCTTTTGAGAGGGCAGGCACCGGGGAGCTGTTTTTT.

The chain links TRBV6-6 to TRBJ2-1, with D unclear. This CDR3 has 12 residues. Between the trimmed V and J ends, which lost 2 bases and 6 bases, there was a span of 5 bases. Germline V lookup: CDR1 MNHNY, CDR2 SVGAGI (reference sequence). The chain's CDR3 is CASSYIVNEQFF. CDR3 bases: TGTGCCAGCAGTTACATAGTCAATGAGCAGTTCTTC.

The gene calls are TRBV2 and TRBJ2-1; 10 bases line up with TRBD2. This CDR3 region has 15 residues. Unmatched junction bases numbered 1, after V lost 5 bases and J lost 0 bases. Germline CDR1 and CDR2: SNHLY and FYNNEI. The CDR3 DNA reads TGTGCCAGCAGTCCTAGCGGGAGCTCCTACAATGAGCAGTTCTTC. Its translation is CASSPSGSSYNEQFF.

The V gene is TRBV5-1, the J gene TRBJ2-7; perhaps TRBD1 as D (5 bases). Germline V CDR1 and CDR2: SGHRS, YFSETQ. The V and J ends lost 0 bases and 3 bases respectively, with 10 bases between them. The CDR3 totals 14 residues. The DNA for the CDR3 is TGCGCCAGCAGCTTGGTAACAGGTAACTACGAGCAGTACTTC. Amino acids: CASSLVTGNYEQYF.

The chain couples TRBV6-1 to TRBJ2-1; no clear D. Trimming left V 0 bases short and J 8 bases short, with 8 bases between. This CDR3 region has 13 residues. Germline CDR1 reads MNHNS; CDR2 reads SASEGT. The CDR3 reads CASSEARRDEQFF. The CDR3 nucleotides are TGTGCCAGCAGTGAAGCCCGTCGGGATGAGCAGTTCTTC.

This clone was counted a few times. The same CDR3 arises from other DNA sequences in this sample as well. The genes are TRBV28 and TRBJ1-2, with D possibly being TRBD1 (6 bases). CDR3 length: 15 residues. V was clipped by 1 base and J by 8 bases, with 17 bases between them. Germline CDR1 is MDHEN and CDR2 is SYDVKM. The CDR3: CASSLFHRGQGGYTF. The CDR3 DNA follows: TGTGCCAGCAGTTTATTTCACCGGGGCCAGGGGGGCTACACCTTC.

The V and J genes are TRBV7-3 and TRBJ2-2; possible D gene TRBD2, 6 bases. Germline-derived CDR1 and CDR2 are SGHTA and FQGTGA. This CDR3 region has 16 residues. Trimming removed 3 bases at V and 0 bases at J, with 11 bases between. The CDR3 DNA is TGTGCCAGCAGCTTGAGTAGCGGCTCGAACACCGGGGAGCTGTTTTTT. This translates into CASSLSSGSNTGELFF.

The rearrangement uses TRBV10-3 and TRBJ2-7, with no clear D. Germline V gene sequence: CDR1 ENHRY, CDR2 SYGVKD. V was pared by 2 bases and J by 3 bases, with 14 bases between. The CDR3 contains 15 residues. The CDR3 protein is CAISEGSGQYYEQYF. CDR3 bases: TGTGCCATCAGTGAGGGGTCAGGTCAGTACTACGAGCAGTACTTC.

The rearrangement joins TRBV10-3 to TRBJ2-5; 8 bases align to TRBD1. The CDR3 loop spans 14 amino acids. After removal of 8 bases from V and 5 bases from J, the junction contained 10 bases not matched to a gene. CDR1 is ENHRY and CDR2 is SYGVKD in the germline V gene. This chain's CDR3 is CAIPRTGTRETQYF. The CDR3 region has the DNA TGTGCCATCCCTCGGACAGGGACGAGGGAGACCCAGTACTTC.

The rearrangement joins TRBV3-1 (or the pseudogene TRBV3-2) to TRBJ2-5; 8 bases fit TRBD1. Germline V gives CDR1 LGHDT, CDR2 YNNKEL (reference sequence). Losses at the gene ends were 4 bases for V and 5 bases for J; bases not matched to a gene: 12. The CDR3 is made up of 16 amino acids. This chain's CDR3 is CASSLQGAVGLETQYF. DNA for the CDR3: TGTGCCAGCAGCCTCCAGGGGGCAGTTGGGTTGGAGACCCAGTACTTC.

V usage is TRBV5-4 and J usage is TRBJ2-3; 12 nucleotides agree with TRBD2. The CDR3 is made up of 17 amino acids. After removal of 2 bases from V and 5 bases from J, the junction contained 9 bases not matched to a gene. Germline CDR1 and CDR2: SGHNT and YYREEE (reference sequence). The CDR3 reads CASSLGETSGRRDTQYF. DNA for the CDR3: TGTGCCAGCAGCTTAGGAGAGACTAGCGGGAGAAGAGATACGCAGTATTTT.

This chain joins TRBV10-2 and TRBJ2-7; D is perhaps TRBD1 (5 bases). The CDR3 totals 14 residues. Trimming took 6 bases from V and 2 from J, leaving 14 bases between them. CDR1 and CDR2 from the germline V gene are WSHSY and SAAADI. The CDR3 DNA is TGCGCCAGCAGGACGTCTTTGACAGCCTACGAGCAGTACTTC. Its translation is CASRTSLTAYEQYF.

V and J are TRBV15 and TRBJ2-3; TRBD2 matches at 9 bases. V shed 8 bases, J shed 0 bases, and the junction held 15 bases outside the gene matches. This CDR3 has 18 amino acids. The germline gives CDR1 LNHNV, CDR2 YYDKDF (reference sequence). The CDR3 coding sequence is TGTGCCACCCACGCTGGGCGGGAGGGCCCCACTAGCACAGATACGCAGTATTTT. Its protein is CATHAGREGPTSTDTQYF. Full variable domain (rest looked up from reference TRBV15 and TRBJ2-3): DAMVIQNPRYQVTQFGKPVTLSCSQTLNHNVMYWYQQKSSQAPKLLFHYYDKDFNNEADTPDNFQSRRPNTSFCFLDIRSPGLGDTAMYLCATHAGREGPTSTDTQYFGPGTRLTVL.

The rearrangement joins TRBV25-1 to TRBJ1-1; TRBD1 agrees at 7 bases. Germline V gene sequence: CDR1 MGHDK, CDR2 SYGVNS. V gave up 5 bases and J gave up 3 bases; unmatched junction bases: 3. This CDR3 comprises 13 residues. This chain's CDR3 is CASSRGGYTEAFF. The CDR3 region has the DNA TGTGCCAGCAGTCGAGGGGGCTACACTGAAGCTTTCTTT.

CDR3 protein: CASSIAGGPSGSEQYF. Here the CDR3 DNA reads TGTGCCAGCTCTATAGCGGGAGGGCCCAGTGGATCCGAGCAGTACTTC. The chain employs TRBV7-9 and TRBJ2-7, with 11 bases aligning to TRBD2. CDR1 is SEHNR and CDR2 is FQNEAQ in the germline V gene (reference sequence). Trimming at V came to 8 bases and at J to 6 bases, leaving 15 bases not matched to a gene. The CDR3 consists of 16 residues.

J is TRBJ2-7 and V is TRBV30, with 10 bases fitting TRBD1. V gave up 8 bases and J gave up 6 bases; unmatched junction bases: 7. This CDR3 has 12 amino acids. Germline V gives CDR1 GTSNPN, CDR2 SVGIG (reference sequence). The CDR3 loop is CARQTGGGEQYF. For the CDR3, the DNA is TGTGCCCGACAGACAGGGGGCGGCGAGCAGTACTTC.

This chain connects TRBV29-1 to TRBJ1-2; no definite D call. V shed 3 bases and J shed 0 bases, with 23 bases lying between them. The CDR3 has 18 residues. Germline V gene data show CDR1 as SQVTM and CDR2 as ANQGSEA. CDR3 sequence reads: CSVDSSRRTASSNYGYTF. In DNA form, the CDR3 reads TGCAGCGTTGATTCCTCCAGGAGGACGGCTTCGTCTAACTATGGCTACACCTTC.

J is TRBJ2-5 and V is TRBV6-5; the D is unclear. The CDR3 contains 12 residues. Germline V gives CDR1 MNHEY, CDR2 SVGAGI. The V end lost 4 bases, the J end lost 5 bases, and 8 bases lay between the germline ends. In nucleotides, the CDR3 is TGTGCCAGCAGTTCCCTCCGGGAGACCCAGTACTTC. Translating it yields CASSSLRETQYF.

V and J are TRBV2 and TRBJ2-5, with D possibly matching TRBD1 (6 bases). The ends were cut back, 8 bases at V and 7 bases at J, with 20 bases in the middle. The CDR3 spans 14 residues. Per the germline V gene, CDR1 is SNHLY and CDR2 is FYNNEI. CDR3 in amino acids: CASPVQDSLRTQYF. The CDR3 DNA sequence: TGTGCCAGCCCCGTTCAGGACAGTTTGCGGACCCAGTACTTC. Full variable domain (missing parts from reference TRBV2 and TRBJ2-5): EPEVTQTPSHQVTQMGQEVILRCVPISNHLYFYWYRQILGQKVEFLVSFYNNEISEKSEIFDDQFSVERPDGSNFTLKIRSTKLEDSAMYFCASPVQDSLRTQYFGPGTRLLVL.

The CDR3 sequence is CASSLTSGSGETQYF. CDR3 bases: TGTGCCAGCAGCTTGACTAGCGGGAGTGGGGAGACCCAGTACTTC. J is TRBJ2-5 and V is TRBV11-2; 12 bases agree with TRBD2. CDR3 length: 15 residues. CDR1 and CDR2 (germline): SGHAT, FQNNGV. V lost 3 bases, J lost 5 bases, and 4 bases stayed unmatched.

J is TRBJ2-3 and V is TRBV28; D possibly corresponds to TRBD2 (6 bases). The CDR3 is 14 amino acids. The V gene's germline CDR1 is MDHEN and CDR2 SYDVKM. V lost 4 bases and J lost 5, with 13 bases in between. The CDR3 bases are TGTGCCAGCAGTTGGGGACTCCCCGGAGATACGCAGTATTTT. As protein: CASSWGLPGDTQYF.

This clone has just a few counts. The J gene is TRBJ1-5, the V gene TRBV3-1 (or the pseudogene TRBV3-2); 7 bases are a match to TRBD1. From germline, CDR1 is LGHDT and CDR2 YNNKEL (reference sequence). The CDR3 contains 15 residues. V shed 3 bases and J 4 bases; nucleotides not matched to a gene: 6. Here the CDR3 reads CASSQGQLSNQPQHF. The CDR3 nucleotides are TGTGCCAGCAGCCAGGGACAGCTTTCTAATCAGCCCCAGCATTTT.

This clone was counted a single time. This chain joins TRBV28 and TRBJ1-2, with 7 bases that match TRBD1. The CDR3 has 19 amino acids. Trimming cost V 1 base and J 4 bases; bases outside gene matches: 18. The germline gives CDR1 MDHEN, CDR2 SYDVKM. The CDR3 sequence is CASSLYPGTAKPTSYGYTF. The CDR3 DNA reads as TGTGCCAGCAGTTTATACCCGGGGACAGCAAAACCGACCTCCTATGGCTACACCTTC.

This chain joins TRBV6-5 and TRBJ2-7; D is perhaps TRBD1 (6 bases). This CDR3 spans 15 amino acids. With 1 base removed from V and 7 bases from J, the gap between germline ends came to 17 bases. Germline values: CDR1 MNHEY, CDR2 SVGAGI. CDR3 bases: TGTGCCAGCAGTTACTGGAAGGGGGTGACCAGGGAGCAGTACTTC. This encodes CASSYWKGVTREQYF.

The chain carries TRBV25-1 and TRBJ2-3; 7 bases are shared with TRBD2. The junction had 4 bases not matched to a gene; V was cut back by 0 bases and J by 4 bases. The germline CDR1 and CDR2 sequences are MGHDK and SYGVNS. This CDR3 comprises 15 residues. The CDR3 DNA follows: TGTGCCAGCAGTGAATATTCGGGAGGCCCAGATACGCAGTATTTT. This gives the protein CASSEYSGGPDTQYF.

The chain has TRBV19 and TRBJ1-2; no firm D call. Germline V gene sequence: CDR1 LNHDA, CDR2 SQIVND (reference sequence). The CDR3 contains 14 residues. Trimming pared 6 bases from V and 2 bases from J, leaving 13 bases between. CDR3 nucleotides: TGTGCCAGTAGAAGGAGAGGGCAAAACTATGGCTACACCTTC. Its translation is CASRRRGQNYGYTF.